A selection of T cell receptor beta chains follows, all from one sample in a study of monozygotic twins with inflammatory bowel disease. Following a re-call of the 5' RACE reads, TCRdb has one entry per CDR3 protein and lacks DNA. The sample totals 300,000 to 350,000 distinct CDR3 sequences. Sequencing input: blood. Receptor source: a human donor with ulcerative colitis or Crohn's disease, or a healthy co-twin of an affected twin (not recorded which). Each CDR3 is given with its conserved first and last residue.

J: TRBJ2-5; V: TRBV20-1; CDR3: CSALMGAAQETQYF
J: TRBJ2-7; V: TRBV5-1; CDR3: CASSIASGPSYEQYF
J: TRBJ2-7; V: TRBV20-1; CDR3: CSARSPGTSVHEQHF
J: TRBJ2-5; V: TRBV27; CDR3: CASSWDRDQETQYF
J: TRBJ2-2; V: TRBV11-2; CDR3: CASSNDRGHTGELFF
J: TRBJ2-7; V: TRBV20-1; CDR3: CSATHGQASYEQYF
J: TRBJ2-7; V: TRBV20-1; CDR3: CSARDSRGSPYEQYF
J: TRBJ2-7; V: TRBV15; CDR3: CATSDPRFRGAGSTYEQYF
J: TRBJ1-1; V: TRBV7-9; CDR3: CASSLTDNTEAFF
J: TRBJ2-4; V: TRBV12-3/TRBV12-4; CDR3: CASSLGRGDIQYF
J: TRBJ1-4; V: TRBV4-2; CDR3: CASSQTGTGDEKLFF
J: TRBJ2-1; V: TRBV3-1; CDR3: CASSQVWDGPYNEQFF
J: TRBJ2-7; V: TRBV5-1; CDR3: CASSLGQGQEQYF
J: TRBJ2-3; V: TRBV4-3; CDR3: CASSQATSGTTDTQYF
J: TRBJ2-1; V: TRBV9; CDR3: CASSAPTSLEQFF
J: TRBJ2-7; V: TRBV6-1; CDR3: CASTTGGYGSYEQYF
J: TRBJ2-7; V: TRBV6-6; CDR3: CASSSNQGYEQYF
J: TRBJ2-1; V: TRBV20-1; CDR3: CSARDSGGARDEQFF
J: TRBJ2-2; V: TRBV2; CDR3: CASSEVTSGVGELFF
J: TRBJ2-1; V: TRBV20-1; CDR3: CSARTPNYNEQFF
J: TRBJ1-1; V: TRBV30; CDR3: CAWSQDGAEAFF
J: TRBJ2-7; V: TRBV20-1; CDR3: CSAFSLDRVVGEQYF
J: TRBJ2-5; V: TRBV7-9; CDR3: CASSFPGASETQYF
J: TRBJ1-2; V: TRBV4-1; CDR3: CASSQVDNYGYTF
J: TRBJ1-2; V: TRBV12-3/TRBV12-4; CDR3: CASSPPGGGGYGYTF
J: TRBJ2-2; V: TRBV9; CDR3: CASSVNSIDRGGELFF
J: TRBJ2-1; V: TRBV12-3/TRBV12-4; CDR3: CASLDYNEQFF
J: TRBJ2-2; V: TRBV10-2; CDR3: CASKLDSVGTDYTGELFF
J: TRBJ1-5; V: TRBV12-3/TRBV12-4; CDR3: CASSETKGQPQHF
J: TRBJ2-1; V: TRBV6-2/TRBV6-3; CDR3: CASSPGTSVYNEQFF
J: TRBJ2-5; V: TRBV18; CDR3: CASSPSEETQYF
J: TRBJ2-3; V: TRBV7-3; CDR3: CASSPLGQSTDTQYF
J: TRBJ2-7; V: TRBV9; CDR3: CASSPRTLREQYF
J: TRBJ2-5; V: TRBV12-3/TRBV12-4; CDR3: CASSFRFQETQYF
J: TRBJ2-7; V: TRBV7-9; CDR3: CASSLNTYEQYF
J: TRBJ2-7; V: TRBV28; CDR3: CASRTEDAYEQYF
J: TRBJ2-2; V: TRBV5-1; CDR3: CASSPDGFPVLFF
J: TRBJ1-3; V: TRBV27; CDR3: CASSPRGSGNTIYF
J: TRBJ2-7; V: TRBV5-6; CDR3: CASRFYRGSYEQYF
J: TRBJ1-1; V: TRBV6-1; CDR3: CASSAPVELQEPNTEAFF
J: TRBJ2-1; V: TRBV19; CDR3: CASSMRASSYNEQFF
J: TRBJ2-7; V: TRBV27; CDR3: CDSSPGTLYEQYF